The entry that follows covers one T cell receptor beta chain sequence. The antigen remains unidentified. These data originate in a study of T cell repertoires in cytomegalovirus infection. Study-level background: Well-studied HLA-B-restricted epitopes and recently identified HLA-C-restricted epitopes of CMV were both used in the study.

Each CDR3 protein gets one entry after TCRdb re-called the reads with MiXCR. The sample holds 300,000 or so distinct CDR3 sequences, around 25% seen once. The CDR3 loop spans 14 amino acids. Per germline, CDR1 MGHRA and CDR2 YSYEKL. The V and J ends lost 0 bases and 5 bases respectively, with 10 bases between them. This clonotype originated in a human donor in good health (CMV status not recorded). Some clones in this sample may be carry-over from other donors' samples. Material: cultured PBMCs, obtained from culture after CMV antigen stimulation. V and J are TRBV4-1 and TRBJ2-5; D call uncertain. CDR3 loop: CASSQEGGFETQYF. As DNA, the CDR3 is TGCGCCAGCAGCCAAGAGGGCGGATTTGAGACCCAGTACTTC.